These 29 T cell receptor beta chains came from one sample sequenced in a study of T cell changes during pregnancy in multiple sclerosis. Profiled with immunoSEQ multiplex PCR; TCRdb holds only in-frame clones, not every one. This sample carries some 87,000 clones, approximately 92% of them seen once, and the ten largest clones take over 2%. The source material was peripheral blood, sampled in the first trimester of pregnancy. The receptors were sampled from a female donor with multiple sclerosis, enrolled in a pregnancy study.

V usage is TRBV7-9 and J usage is TRBJ2-1; D is possibly TRBD2 (6 bases). The CDR3 sequence is 15 residues long. V lost 2 bases to trimming and J lost 7 bases, with 15 bases between them. CDR1 is SEHNR and CDR2 is FQNEAQ in the germline V gene (reference sequence). CDR3 in amino acids: CASSLQGSAGNEQFF. In DNA, the CDR3 is TGTGCCAGCAGCTTACAGGGCTCGGCGGGGAATGAGCAGTTCTTC.

This chain joins TRBV2 and TRBJ2-7; 11 bases line up with TRBD2. Germline CDR1 and CDR2: SNHLY and FYNNEI. The junction had 6 bases not matched to a gene; V was cut back by 6 bases and J by 2 bases. The CDR3 consists of 15 residues. The CDR3: CASRERLAGTYEQYF. CDR3 DNA sequence: TGTGCCAGCAGGGAGCGACTAGCGGGAACCTACGAGCAGTACTTC.

The V call is TRBV9, the J call TRBJ2-5, with 8 bases lining up with TRBD2. This CDR3 has 14 residues. Germline lookup yields CDR1 SGDLS and CDR2 YYNGEE. J lost 3 bases, V lost 3 bases, and 4 bases had no gene match. The CDR3 DNA is TGTGCCAGCAGCGGGGCCGGGAGGGAAGAGACCCAGTACTTC. This translates into CASSGAGREETQYF.

CDR3 bases: TGTGCCAGCAGCTTAGACAGGAACTCTGGAAACACCATATATTTT. Translated: CASSLDRNSGNTIYF. This chain joins TRBV7-6 and TRBJ1-3, with D possibly matching TRBD1 (5 bases). V was pared by 1 base and J by 0 bases, with 7 bases between. From germline, CDR1 is SGHVS and CDR2 FNYEAQ. CDR3 length: 15 residues. Full variable domain (outside the CDR3, taken from reference TRBV7-6 and TRBJ1-3): GAGVSQSPRYKVTKRGQDVALRCDPISGHVSLYWYRQALGQGPEFLTYFNYEAQQDKSGLPNDRFSAERPEGSISTLTIQRTEQRDSAMYRCASSLDRNSGNTIYFGEGSWLTVV.

The V gene is TRBV27, the J gene TRBJ2-3; D is unclear. CDR3 size: 12 residues. V gave up 6 bases and J gave up 2 bases, with 6 bases separating them. In germline, CDR1 is MNHEY, CDR2 SMNVEV (reference sequence). CDR3 coding DNA: TGTGCCAGCAGCGGTCACACAGATACGCAGTATTTT. It specifies CASSGHTDTQYF.

The CDR3 coding sequence is TGTGCCAGCAGCCCCGGGACAGGGGAAGGGGCCATCAACGAGCAGTACTTC. As protein: CASSPGTGEGAINEQYF. The chain has TRBV7-8 and TRBJ2-7; 10 nucleotides match TRBD1. The CDR3 is made up of 17 amino acids. After removal of 5 bases from V and 5 bases from J, the junction contained 15 bases not matched to a gene. Germline V lookup: CDR1 SGHVS, CDR2 FQNEAQ.

V is TRBV5-6 and J is TRBJ1-5; D is perhaps TRBD1 (6 bases). Germline assignment: CDR1 SGHDT and CDR2 YYEEEE. CDR3 length: 15 amino acids. V was shortened by 4 bases and J by 1 base, with 12 bases between the two germline ends. CDR3: CASSVTGSSNQPQHF. The CDR3 DNA follows: TGTGCCAGCAGCGTAACAGGGTCAAGCAATCAGCCCCAGCATTTT. The full variable domain, in which reference TRBV5-6 and TRBJ1-5 provide the parts outside the CDR3, is DAGVTQSPTHLIKTRGQQVTLRCSPKSGHDTVSWYQQALGQGPQFIFQYYEEEERQRGNFPDRFSGHQFPNYSSELNVNALLLGDSALYLCASSVTGSSNQPQHFGDGTRLSIL.

The chain employs TRBV7-6 and TRBJ2-1, with D perhaps TRBD2 (5 bases). Trimming removed 4 bases from V and 3 bases from J, with 13 bases in between. The CDR3 is made up of 15 amino acids. The germline V gene has CDR1 SGHVS and CDR2 FNYEAQ. This chain's CDR3 is CASSSGRESYNEQFF. The CDR3 DNA follows: TGTGCCAGCAGCTCAGGCCGGGAAAGCTACAATGAGCAGTTCTTC.

The chain uses TRBV28 and TRBJ1-2, with 8 bases that match TRBD1. With V trimmed by 6 bases and J by 8 bases, 11 bases remained unmatched. Germline CDR1 and CDR2: MDHEN and SYDVKM. This CDR3 is 14 amino acids long. CDR3 bases: TGTGCCAGCAGGTCCTCGGGACAGGAGTACGGCTACACCTTC. This gives the protein CASRSSGQEYGYTF.

This clone has only one observation. V and J are TRBV4-2 and TRBJ1-4; 7 nucleotides match TRBD1. This CDR3 region has 15 residues. Germline loops: CDR1 LGHNA, CDR2 YNFKEQ. V lost 4 bases, J lost 7 bases, and 9 bases stayed unmatched. CDR3 loop: CASSLYLNRGEKLFF. The DNA of the CDR3 is TGTGCCAGCAGCCTTTATCTCAACAGGGGTGAAAAACTGTTTTTT.

The chain couples TRBV9 to TRBJ1-2; 8 nucleotides match TRBD1. CDR3 size: 13 residues. Germline assignment: CDR1 SGDLS and CDR2 YYNGEE. V lost 4 bases, J lost 5 bases, and 4 bases stayed unmatched. The CDR3, as DNA: TGTGCCAGCAGCCCCGACAGGGGATATGGCTACACCTTC. This gives the protein CASSPDRGYGYTF.

J is TRBJ1-5 and V is TRBV10-3; 9 positions match TRBD1. Losses at the gene ends were 4 bases for V and 5 bases for J; bases not matched to a gene: 0. Per germline, CDR1 ENHRY and CDR2 SYGVKD. The CDR3 extends over 13 amino acids. CDR3 coding DNA: TGTGCCATCAGTGGGACAGGGGATCAGCCCCAGCATTTT. Translated, it gives CAISGTGDQPQHF.

This clone was seen a single time. This chain uses TRBV7-9 with TRBJ1-1, with a possible D match to TRBD1 (5 bases). Per the germline V gene, CDR1 is SEHNR and CDR2 is FQNEAQ (reference sequence). V was cut by 9 bases and J by 7 bases, with 15 bases left in between. The length of the CDR3 is 12 residues. CDR3 coding DNA: TGTGCCAGTAAAGGGAGGGACGGTGAAGCTTTCTTT. Protein product: CASKGRDGEAFF.

The count of this clone is one. V gene TRBV27 combines with J gene TRBJ2-1; 8 bases agree with TRBD2. J lost 0 bases, V lost 5 bases, and 9 bases had no gene match. This CDR3 has 17 amino acids. Germline V CDR1 and CDR2: MNHEY, SMNVEV (reference sequence). The CDR3 spells CASSTPGTRGSYNEQFF. CDR3 nucleotides: TGTGCCAGCAGTACTCCCGGGACTAGAGGCTCCTACAATGAGCAGTTCTTC.

The gene calls are TRBV7-2 and TRBJ1-5; D unclear. Germline lookup yields CDR1 SGHTA and CDR2 FQGNSA. V was shortened by 2 bases and J by 9 bases, with 5 bases between the two germline ends. The CDR3 is 11 residues long. The CDR3 loop is CASSLTGPQHF. CDR3 sequence (DNA): TGTGCCAGCAGCTTAACCGGGCCCCAGCATTTT.

The chain combines TRBV4-1 with TRBJ2-1; 10 nucleotides agree with TRBD2. Germline V gives CDR1 MGHRA, CDR2 YSYEKL. The CDR3 loop spans 17 amino acids. V lost 1 base and J lost 8; bases outside the gene matches: 11. In nucleotides, the CDR3 is TGCGCCAGCAGCCAAGGACGGGCTAGCGGGAGAGCCTATGAGCAGTTCTTC. Protein product: CASSQGRASGRAYEQFF.

The chain employs TRBV5-6 and TRBJ2-1; 13 nucleotides match TRBD2. Looked up from germline, CDR1 is SGHDT and CDR2 is YYEEEE. The CDR3 loop spans 15 amino acids. The J segment lost 7 bases and the V segment lost 4 bases, leaving 5 bases of the junction unmatched. The CDR3 nucleotides read TGTGCCAGCAGCCCCGGACTAGCGGGAGCGAATGAGCAGTTCTTC. Its translation is CASSPGLAGANEQFF.

The rearrangement links TRBV28 to TRBJ2-7, with 12 bases fitting TRBD2. The CDR3 totals 16 residues. With 6 bases clipped from V and 3 bases from J, the junction kept 9 bases outside the gene matches. Germline V CDR1 and CDR2: MDHEN, SYDVKM. In nucleotides, the CDR3 is TGTGCCAGCAGGGGTAGGACTAGCGGGATTCTCTACGAGCAGTACTTC. This codes for CASRGRTSGILYEQYF.

V gene TRBV7-9 combines with J gene TRBJ2-3; D gene ambiguous. CDR3 length: 17 amino acids. Germline lookup yields CDR1 SEHNR and CDR2 FQNEAQ (reference sequence). Trimming cost V 0 bases and J 2 bases, with 15 bases left between them. The CDR3 DNA follows: TGTGCCAGCAGCTTAGCTGCGTCAACTATACTCACAGATACGCAGTATTTT. Translated: CASSLAASTILTDTQYF.

V is TRBV27 and J is TRBJ2-7; tentative D call: TRBD2 (5 bases). The CDR3 totals 12 residues. Germline V gives CDR1 MNHEY, CDR2 SMNVEV (reference sequence). Between the trimmed V and J ends, which lost 5 bases and 2 bases, there was a span of 7 bases. The CDR3 is CASSGRAYEQYF. In nucleotides, the CDR3 is TGTGCCAGCAGTGGGAGAGCCTACGAGCAGTACTTC.

This chain links TRBV12-2 with TRBJ2-7; TRBD2, the table's D call, was not compared with the DNA. TRBV12-2 is tagged as a pseudogene. The CDR3 extends over 15 amino acids. The CDR3 DNA sequence: TGTGCAAGTCGGATCCGGGGGGTCGCTAGCCACGAGCAGTACTTC. It translates to CASRIRGVASHEQYF.

This clone has a handful of counts. The V and J genes are TRBV14 and TRBJ2-1; TRBD2 is a possible D gene (5 bases). Trimming pared 0 bases from V and 4 bases from J, leaving 10 bases between. Germline CDR1 is SGHDN and CDR2 is FVKESK. This CDR3 comprises 15 residues. CDR3 DNA sequence: TGTGCCAGCAGCCAAGAAAGGACTTTATACAATGAGCAGTTCTTC. It is translated as CASSQERTLYNEQFF.

This clone was counted a single time. The chain links TRBV5-1 to TRBJ2-3; 15 bases are shared with TRBD2. CDR3 length equals 17 residues. V was pared by 3 bases and J by 2 bases, with 4 bases of the junction left unmatched. Germline V CDR1 and CDR2: SGHRS, YFSETQ. Here the CDR3 DNA reads TGCGCCAGCAGCTCCGGACTAGCGGGAGGGCCCACAGATACGCAGTATTTT. Its protein product is CASSSGLAGGPTDTQYF.

The chain links TRBV19 to TRBJ2-1; 8 bases are a match to TRBD1. V was pared by 4 bases and J by 5 bases, with 7 bases of the junction left unmatched. The CDR3 sequence is 15 residues long. Germline V gene sequence: CDR1 LNHDA, CDR2 SQIVND (reference sequence). CDR3 amino acids: CASSNGQGLNNEQFF. Here the CDR3 DNA reads TGTGCCAGTAGTAATGGACAGGGACTGAACAATGAGCAGTTCTTC.

The chain uses TRBV2 and TRBJ2-7; maybe TRBD1 (6 bases). V was trimmed by 10 bases and J by 0 bases, leaving 13 bases between them. There are 13 residues in the CDR3. CDR1 and CDR2 (germline): SNHLY, FYNNEI. This chain's CDR3 is CANRQDSSYEQYF. In DNA, the CDR3 is TGTGCCAACCGACAGGATAGCTCCTACGAGCAGTACTTC.

The gene calls are TRBV7-9 and TRBJ2-3; 9 positions match TRBD1. This CDR3 has 15 amino acids. J was trimmed by 4 bases and V by 5 bases; bases with no gene match: 7. Looked up from germline, CDR1 is SEHNR and CDR2 is FQNEAQ (reference sequence). CDR3 protein: CASSRQGDDADTQYF. The CDR3 nucleotides read TGTGCCAGCAGCAGACAGGGGGACGACGCAGATACGCAGTATTTT.

The sample holds one count of this clone. The chain couples TRBV5-1 to TRBJ2-1; D might be TRBD2 (6 bases). Germline assignment: CDR1 SGHRS and CDR2 YFSETQ. Trimming removed 2 bases at V and 6 bases at J, with 18 bases between. The CDR3 spans 16 residues. CDR3 sequence: CASSLDGRNGVNEQFF. CDR3 DNA: TGCGCCAGCAGCTTAGACGGGAGAAACGGGGTCAATGAGCAGTTCTTC.

This chain links TRBV18 with TRBJ1-1, with TRBD1 matching 9 bases. The germline V gene encodes CDR1 KGHSH and CDR2 LQKENI. The CDR3 has 15 amino acids. The V and J ends lost 6 bases and 9 bases, in that order; junction bases with no gene match: 14. The CDR3 loop reads CASSPKTGGEFQAFF. CDR3 nucleotides: TGTGCCAGCTCCCCTAAGACAGGGGGGGAGTTTCAAGCTTTCTTT.

The genes are TRBV7-5 and TRBJ1-5; whether TRBD1, the table's D call, matches the DNA was not checked. TRBV7-5 is reported as a pseudogene. The CDR3 runs 14 residues. The CDR3 bases are TGTGCCAGAATGAAGGGGGATAGCAATCAGCCCCAGCATTTT. This codes for CARMKGDSNQPQHF.